The sequence of this TCR beta chain was determined in a study of graft-versus-host responses after intestinal transplantation. Study as a whole: Multivisceral, liver-intestinal, or isolated intestinal transplants were given to recipients. Recipients uniformly received anti-thymocyte globulin induction, followed by tacrolimus and steroids for 3 to 4 years. Study-level points and caveats: The highest levels of circulating GvH clones went along with early declines in HvG clones after transplant. Recipient marrow held GvH clones, some first seen in ileum or blood.

As regards this clone: Its antigen is as yet unknown.

Method: immunoSEQ multiplex PCR; TCRdb's copy keeps in-frame clones and lacks some. This table has some 110,000 clones, around 92% appearing once. Germline CDR1 and CDR2: MGHRA and YSYEKL. The CDR3 has 14 amino acids. The J segment lost 3 bases and the V segment lost 2 bases, leaving 2 bases of the junction unmatched. The TCR was taken from a human donor who was the organ donor for an intestinal transplant. The sample was unstimulated CD8+ T cells sorted from spleen or lymph node cells, taken before transplant. V usage is TRBV4-1 and J usage is TRBJ2-7; 9 bases align to TRBD1. CDR3 protein: CASSQRQGGYEQYF. In DNA, the CDR3 is TGCGCCAGCAGCCAACGACAGGGGGGCTACGAGCAGTACTTC.